The T cell receptor (beta chain) under discussion was sequenced for a study of T cells expressing NK-cell markers (dated by TCRdb to the early 2020s). As for the study more broadly: TCR beta-chain repertoires were profiled in sorted CD3+CD56+NKG2C+, CD3+CD56+NKG2C- and CD3+CD56-NKG2C+ T-cell subsets from eight donors. The study sequenced eight donors, all healthy volunteers chosen at random: three men and five women. Libraries were sequenced as 2 x 150 bp reads on Illumina HiSeq 2000/2500, MiSeq or NextSeq. Seven of the eight sequenced donors were HCMV-seropositive and one was HCMV-seronegative. The investigation overall reported the following: In over 5 donors, the dominant CD3+CD56+NKG2C+ clonotypes were among the top 10 CD8+ clonotypes and accounted for about 1.0-7.5% of CD8+ T cells. Whether the expanded NKG2C-expressing T cell clones were specific for HCMV antigens was left unclear. Those dominant clonotypes were again the most abundant among CD3+CD56-NKG2C+ cells in several donors, at about 25-65%.

The instrument given in TCRdb is Illumina HiSeq 2000. 5'RACE template switching, by which a universal primer site and unique molecular identifiers were added, was used to make TCR beta cDNA libraries. cDNA synthesis was primed from the TCR beta constant segment and was followed by two successive PCR amplification steps. Under the source paper's analysis protocol: MIGEC was used to demultiplex reads and group reads by UMI, and MiTCR was used to assemble and quantify clonotypes. Only TCR cDNA sequences supported by at least two reads were kept to exclude erroneous sequences. Downstream repertoire analysis used the tcR package, and clonotypes were matched across fractions by CDR3 nucleotide sequence plus V segment. VDJmatch was used to annotate antigen specificity against VDJdb, with one amino acid substitution in CDR3 allowed. After the reads were reprocessed by TCRdb, one entry was made per CDR3 protein sequence, with no DNA. TCRdb, not the authors, supplied the V and J calls. The table for this sample records fewer than 200,000 distinct CDR3 sequences. The top ten constitute under 20% of the sample.

A commercial ELISA kit detecting HCMV-specific IgG in serum was used to determine HCMV serostatus. Peripheral blood mononuclear cells were isolated from blood by Ficoll density gradient centrifugation. Details on this clonotype: Its specific antigen is unknown.

CDR1 and CDR2 are drawn from the germline V gene: SNHLY, FYNNEI. From cysteine to phenylalanine, the CDR3 is 11 amino acids long. There is no recorded DNA. The chain joins TRBV2 to TRBJ2-7; TCRdb lists TRBD1, though no DNA is available to test this call. This clonotype was obtained from a woman aged 18-70 years in good health. The material sequenced was blood T cells: a sorted CD56 or NKG2C T cell subset, CD4+ or CD8+ T cells, or bulk PBMC T cells (not recorded which). The CDR3 has the sequence CASSGPGEQYF.